This entry lists 10 T cell receptor beta chains sequenced from one sample in a study of T cell repertoires in cytomegalovirus infection. TCRdb passed the reads through MiXCR, listing each CDR3 protein once. This table has about 490,000 distinct CDR3 sequences, around 27% appearing once. The sample comprised PBMCs. The receptor source for this set is a human donor in good health (CMV status not recorded). Some clones in this sample may be carry-over from other donors' samples.

The chain combines TRBV27 with TRBJ1-1; 8 nucleotides match TRBD1. Germline values: CDR1 MNHEY, CDR2 SMNVEV (reference sequence). Trimming at V came to 4 bases and at J to 11 bases, leaving 6 bases not matched to a gene. CDR3 size: 12 residues. The DNA of the CDR3 is TGTGCCAGCAGTTCCGGGACAGGATGGGCTTTCTTT. It translates to CASSSGTGWAFF.

The table lists this clonotype with a few counts. The rearrangement links TRBV20-1 to TRBJ2-1; 7 nucleotides align to TRBD2. The CDR3 runs to 14 residues. Germline V CDR1 and CDR2: DFQATT, SNEGSKA (reference sequence). V lost 3 bases and J lost 0; bases outside the gene matches: 2. In DNA form, the CDR3 reads TGCAGTGCTAGGCGGGGGAGCTCCTACAATGAGCAGTTCTTC. This sequence encodes CSARRGSSYNEQFF.

The V and J genes are TRBV7-9 and TRBJ2-7; unclear D gene. CDR3 length: 12 amino acids. Per germline, CDR1 SEHNR and CDR2 FQNEAQ (reference sequence). Trimming removed 5 bases from V and 2 bases from J, with 7 bases in between. CDR3 sequence reads: CASSARPYEQYF. As DNA, the CDR3 is TGTGCCAGCAGCGCCCGCCCCTACGAGCAGTACTTC.

This clonotype was detected a few times. The CDR3 here is CASSEFLRVAFF. The DNA for the CDR3 is TGTGCCAGCAGTGAATTCTTGAGGGTAGCTTTCTTT. The V call is TRBV6-1, the J call TRBJ1-1; D is unclear. This CDR3 has 12 amino acids. Trimming took 2 bases from V and 10 from J, leaving 11 bases between them. The germline V gene has CDR1 MNHNS and CDR2 SASEGT.

J is TRBJ1-1 and V is TRBV12-3 or TRBV12-4, with TRBD1 as a possible D gene (6 bases). V lost 4 bases, J lost 10 bases, and 16 bases lay in between. The CDR3 runs 13 residues. CDR3 in DNA: TGTGCCAGCAGTTCCGGCAGGGGTGTTGGAGCTTTCTTT. Translation: CASSSGRGVGAFF.

This clonotype has just one count. The chain combines TRBV7-2 with TRBJ1-5; TRBD1 is a possible D gene (5 bases). Germline V gene sequence: CDR1 SGHTA, CDR2 FQGNSA. The CDR3 has 13 residues. CDR3 amino acids: CVSSLGVGQPQHF. The CDR3 DNA follows: TGTGTCAGTAGCTTGGGGGTGGGTCAGCCCCAGCATTTT.

J is TRBJ2-5 and V is TRBV28; 15 bases match TRBD2. Germline lookup yields CDR1 MDHEN and CDR2 SYDVKM. Trimming removed 2 bases from V and 5 bases from J; junction bases left unmatched: 9. This CDR3 has 18 residues. The CDR3 DNA sequence: TGTGCCAGCAGTTTAACTTGGACTAGCGGGAGGGCCCGTGAGACCCAGTACTTC. Translated, it gives CASSLTWTSGRARETQYF.

Only a few counts were recorded for this clonotype. The rearrangement links TRBV5-1 to TRBJ1-2; D might be TRBD1 (5 bases). CDR3 size: 15 residues. V was shortened by 5 bases and J by 4 bases, with 18 bases between the two germline ends. Per germline, CDR1 SGHRS and CDR2 YFSETQ. Here the CDR3 DNA reads TGCGCCAGCAGATCCCTAGACAGCTGGTCCTATGGCTACACCTTC. This gives the protein CASRSLDSWSYGYTF.

This clonotype was seen many times. The J gene is TRBJ2-7, the V gene TRBV7-2; the match to TRBD2 covers 7 bases. CDR1 is SGHTA and CDR2 is FQGNSA in the germline V gene. The CDR3 loop spans 17 amino acids. V lost 0 bases to trimming and J lost 7 bases; unmatched junction nucleotides: 15. The CDR3 nucleotides are TGTGCCAGCAGCTTAGCGAAGGGAGGGACCGCCTGGAGTGAGCAGTACTTC. This sequence encodes CASSLAKGGTAWSEQYF.

This clonotype was seen ten or more times. The V gene is TRBV12-3 or TRBV12-4, the J gene TRBJ2-3; TRBD2 is a possible D gene (5 bases). The V end was cut by 3 bases, the J end by 8 bases, with 9 bases between. The CDR3 is 12 residues long. CDR3 coding DNA: TGTGCCAGCAGTTTTGAGGGTTCTACGCAGTATTTT. This gives the protein CASSFEGSTQYF.